This T cell receptor (beta chain) appears in the sequencing data of a study of tumor-infiltrating lymphocytes in localized non-small cell lung cancer. Study-wide context: Several tumor histologies, both smoking statuses, and some post-neoadjuvant chemotherapy samples were included. Tumor tissue and non-adjacent uninvolved lung came from each patient.

The V end was cut by 7 bases, the J end by 7 bases, with 16 bases between. Germline V gene sequence: CDR1 LNHDA, CDR2 SQIVND (reference sequence). The length of the CDR3 is 13 residues. Study-level results: TCRbeta sequencing showed higher T cell infiltration in tumors than uninvolved lung. Immunotypes IM1 and IM2 had similar TCR-derived T-cell fractions.

A word on this clone: Its antigen is currently unknown.

Here immunoSEQ multiplex PCR was the method, and the copy in TCRdb shows in-frame clones only, minus some. The sample holds approximately 12,000 clones, 82% seen once. The V call is TRBV19, the J call TRBJ1-2; tentative D call: TRBD1 (6 bases). The sample taken for sequencing was uninvolved lung tissue not adjacent to the tumor. This TCR was recovered from a human donor with non-small cell lung cancer. The chain's CDR3 is CASTDRGAGGYTF. The CDR3 region has the DNA TGTGCCAGTACGGACCGGGGGGCGGGTGGCTACACCTTC.